These T cell receptor beta chains were read from a single sample in a study of T cells in Graves' hyperthyroidism and ophthalmopathy. Using its own MiXCR run on the multiplex PCR reads, TCRdb lists one record per CDR3 protein. Of roughly 400,000 distinct CDR3 sequences listed, 15% to 17% are singletons. Sequencing input: blood. Receptors were obtained from a woman between 18 and 30 years old with Graves' hyperthyroidism that later progressed to Graves' ophthalmopathy. Each CDR3 is given with its conserved first and last residue. A D gene is named only where the DNA matches it firmly. Clone size, where shown, is once, few, many, or a class for clones that have expanded.

clone size	V gene	J gene	D gene	CDR3 protein	CDR3 DNA
many	TRBV7-9	TRBJ1-1	TRBD1	CASSTGGPMNTEAFF	TGTGCCAGCAGCACAGGGGGACCGATGAACACTGAAGCTTTCTTT
-	TRBV19	TRBJ2-6	-	CASRPGRPDSGANVLTF	TGTGCCAGTAGACCGGGACGGCCCGACTCTGGGGCCAACGTCCTGACTTTC
-	TRBV4-1	TRBJ2-7	-	CASSQVRGEQYF	TGCGCCAGCAGCCAGGTGAGGGGCGAGCAGTACTTC
few	TRBV5-8	TRBJ2-1	-	CASSLVSGSGNEQFF	TGTGCCAGCAGCTTGGTGTCGGGAAGCGGCAATGAGCAGTTCTTC
many	TRBV20-1	TRBJ2-1	TRBD2	CSAGSPGGHNEQFF	TGCAGTGCTGGCTCTCCGGGGGGACACAATGAGCAGTTCTTC
-	TRBV18	TRBJ2-2	TRBD1	CASSPTGVNTGELFF	TGTGCCAGCTCACCCACAGGGGTGAACACCGGGGAGCTGTTTTTT
many	TRBV7-2	TRBJ2-1	TRBD2	CASSFGSGRSYNEQFF	TGTGCCAGCAGCTTCGGTAGCGGGAGGTCCTACAATGAGCAGTTCTTC
-	TRBV20-1	TRBJ1-3	TRBD1	CSAKTGPGNTIYF	TGCAGTGCAAAGACAGGGCCTGGAAACACCATATATTTT
-	TRBV28	TRBJ2-7	-	CASSFPSYEQYF	TGTGCCAGCAGTTTTCCGTCCTACGAGCAGTACTTC
many	TRBV5-1	TRBJ1-5	TRBD1	CASSLGTADNQPQHF	TGCGCCAGCAGCCTAGGGACAGCAGACAATCAGCCCCAGCATTTT
few	TRBV19	TRBJ2-7	TRBD1	CASSRTGGEYEQYF	TGTGCCAGTAGCCGGACAGGGGGCGAGTACGAGCAGTACTTC
-	TRBV20-1	TRBJ2-1	-	CSARTSGAHNEQFF	TGCAGTGCTAGAACATCCGGGGCCCACAATGAGCAGTTCTTC
few	TRBV6-1	TRBJ2-7	-	CASTVAVGDNHYEQYF	TGTGCCAGCACCGTCGCAGTGGGGGACAACCACTACGAGCAGTACTTC
many	TRBV24-1	TRBJ1-1	-	CATSDFGQTEAFF	TGTGCCACCAGTGATTTTGGACAGACCGAAGCTTTCTTT
-	TRBV9	TRBJ2-2	-	CASSVARAGSNTGELFF	TGTGCCAGCAGCGTAGCGAGGGCAGGGTCGAACACCGGGGAGCTGTTTTTT
many	TRBV18	TRBJ2-5	-	CASSSTVQETQYF	TGTGCCAGCTCATCGACAGTCCAAGAGACCCAGTACTTC
-	TRBV10-3	TRBJ2-3	TRBD2	CAISGLADTDTQYF	TGTGCCATCAGTGGCCTAGCGGACACAGATACGCAGTATTTT
-	TRBV27	TRBJ2-2	-	CASSIVGRELFF	TGTGCCAGCAGTATAGTAGGAAGGGAGCTGTTTTTT
many	TRBV7-2	TRBJ2-4	-	CASSLSYRQGKNIQYF	TGTGCCAGCAGCTTAAGTTATCGGCAGGGCAAAAACATTCAGTACTTC
few	TRBV11-2	TRBJ2-5	-	CASRISGLKETQYF	TGTGCCAGCAGAATCTCAGGGTTAAAAGAGACCCAGTACTTC
many	TRBV6-1	TRBJ1-1	-	CASRDTEISEAFF	TGTGCCAGCAGGGACACAGAGATCTCTGAAGCTTTCTTT
-	TRBV5-1	TRBJ2-2	-	CASSLVAPWGSTGELFF	TGCGCCAGCAGCTTGGTGGCCCCATGGGGGAGCACCGGGGAGCTGTTTTTT
many	TRBV7-3	TRBJ2-7	-	CASSLTQGRLRPHSYEQYF	TGTGCCAGCAGCTTAACCCAAGGGCGACTAAGGCCACACTCCTACGAGCAGTACTTC
-	TRBV12-3/TRBV12-4	TRBJ2-1	TRBD2	CASSSSSGIPDEQFF	TGTGCCAGCAGTTCCTCTAGCGGGATCCCGGATGAGCAGTTCTTC
few	TRBV12-3/TRBV12-4	TRBJ1-6	TRBD1	CASSGDRAAYSPLHF	TGTGCCAGCAGTGGGGACAGAGCCGCCTATTCACCCCTCCACTTT
many	TRBV4-1	TRBJ2-3	-	CASSQDAASTQYF	TGCGCCAGCAGCCAAGACGCCGCTAGTACGCAGTATTTT
-	TRBV4-1	TRBJ2-3	-	CASSQESSGLTDTQYF	TGCGCCAGCAGCCAAGAATCCAGCGGCCTCACTGATACGCAGTATTTT
many	TRBV28	TRBJ1-5	TRBD1	CASSSRDSWYQPQHF	TGTGCCAGCAGTTCCCGGGACAGTTGGTATCAGCCCCAGCATTTT
-	TRBV12-3/TRBV12-4	TRBJ2-3	-	CASSSGNKGTDTQYF	TGTGCCAGCTCAAGCGGAAACAAGGGCACAGATACGCAGTATTTT
-	TRBV6-2/TRBV6-3	TRBJ2-1	-	CASSYSTAIEQFF	TGTGCCAGCAGTTACTCGACTGCTATCGAGCAGTTCTTC
few	TRBV4-1	TRBJ2-6	-	CASSQEGTVSSGANVLTF	TGCGCCAGCAGCCAAGAAGGTACAGTGAGCTCTGGGGCCAACGTCCTGACTTTC
many	TRBV11-2	TRBJ2-1	TRBD2	CASNGLAGSWGEQFF	TGTGCCAGCAACGGGCTAGCGGGATCCTGGGGTGAGCAGTTCTTC
-	TRBV19	TRBJ2-1	TRBD2	CASSVWGAGDWYNEQFF	TGTGCCAGTAGTGTATGGGGAGCGGGAGATTGGTACAATGAGCAGTTCTTC
many	TRBV3-1	TRBJ1-2	TRBD1	CASSQDFRRTGKIDYGYTF	TGTGCCAGCAGCCAAGATTTTCGGCGGACAGGGAAGATCGACTATGGCTACACCTTC
many	TRBV28	TRBJ1-5	-	CASMRGTGNQPQHF	TGTGCCAGCATGAGGGGGACCGGCAATCAGCCCCAGCATTTT
many	TRBV6-1	TRBJ2-5	-	CASSRGAGGETQYF	TGTGCCAGCAGTCGTGGGGCAGGAGGAGAGACCCAGTACTTC
-	TRBV7-9	TRBJ1-1	-	CASEILLNTEAFF	TGTGCCAGCGAGATTCTCCTGAACACTGAAGCTTTCTTT
few	TRBV3-1	TRBJ2-5	-	CASSQGVIELRKTQYF	TGTGCCAGCAGCCAAGGGGTGATAGAGCTGAGAAAGACCCAGTACTTC
few	TRBV3-1	TRBJ2-7	-	CASSQALQVQYF	TGTGCCAGCAGCCAAGCCCTACAAGTGCAGTACTTC
-	TRBV28	TRBJ1-1	-	CASSKGVGAAEAFF	TGTGCCAGCAGTAAGGGGGTAGGCGCCGCTGAAGCTTTCTTT
many	TRBV6-1	TRBJ2-2	TRBD2	CASSPRRSGGLGNTGELFF	TGTGCCAGCAGTCCGCGACGATCGGGAGGGCTCGGGAACACCGGGGAGCTGTTTTTT
many	TRBV28	TRBJ1-5	-	CASSLGSGGNQPQHF	TGTGCCAGCAGTTTAGGATCAGGGGGCAATCAGCCCCAGCATTTT
few	TRBV7-9	TRBJ2-3	TRBD2	CASSDGTSGTRWRDTQYF	TGTGCCAGCAGCGACGGGACTAGCGGGACCCGATGGCGAGATACGCAGTATTTT
few	TRBV20-1	TRBJ2-1	TRBD2	CSARELALRDEQFF	TGCAGTGCTAGGGAACTAGCGCTGCGCGATGAGCAGTTCTTC
few	TRBV20-1	TRBJ2-1	TRBD2	CSARGTSGIGQFF	TGCAGTGCTAGAGGGACTAGCGGGATAGGCCAGTTCTTC
many	TRBV28	TRBJ2-5	-	CASSTQLGRGEQETQYF	TGTGCCAGCAGTACCCAACTGGGCAGGGGCGAACAAGAGACCCAGTACTTC
many	TRBV15	TRBJ1-5	TRBD1	CATSSQTGANQPQHF	TGTGCCACCAGCAGCCAGACAGGGGCTAATCAGCCCCAGCATTTT
many	TRBV5-1	TRBJ2-4	-	CASSFRSEDIQYF	TGCGCCAGCAGCTTTAGGTCCGAGGACATTCAGTACTTC
few	TRBV28	TRBJ1-2	TRBD1	CASTSGGAWGYTF	TGTGCCAGCACCTCAGGGGGGGCGTGGGGCTACACCTTC
-	TRBV29-1	TRBJ2-1	-	CSVEVVEFVGNNEQFF	TGCAGCGTTGAAGTGGTTGAGTTCGTGGGGAACAATGAGCAGTTCTTC
many	TRBV7-2	TRBJ2-7	-	CASSLIGLDEQYF	TGTGCCAGCAGCTTAATCGGGCTGGACGAGCAGTACTTC
-	TRBV25-1	TRBJ1-5	-	CASSEAWGKPQHF	TGTGCCAGCAGTGAAGCGTGGGGAAAGCCCCAGCATTTT
many	TRBV5-1	TRBJ2-1	-	CASRLQVNEQFF	TGCGCCAGCAGACTACAAGTAAATGAGCAGTTCTTC
once	TRBV28	TRBJ2-7	-	CASSLTGVAYEQSF	TGTGCCAGCAGTCTGACAGGCGTAGCCTACGAGCAGTCCTTC
many	TRBV5-5	TRBJ1-5	TRBD1	CASSRQGDQPQHF	TGTGCCAGCAGTCGACAGGGTGATCAGCCCCAGCATTTT
many	TRBV11-2	TRBJ2-7	-	CASSTGTLYEQYF	TGTGCCAGCAGCACCGGGACGTTGTACGAGCAGTACTTC